The 29 T cell receptor beta chains below come from one sample, sequenced in a study of OX40 agonist ivuxolimab in advanced cancers. Clones were sequenced by immunoSEQ multiplex PCR, and TCRdb holds only the in-frame ones, with some missing. The data show about 68,000 clones, around 86% seen once. The sample here was CD4+ or CD8+ T cells sorted from blood, taken in a trial of the OX40 agonist ivuxolimab. The receptors derive from an adult with an advanced solid tumor such as melanoma, head and neck, liver or kidney cancer.

This chain links TRBV18 with TRBJ2-7; D unresolved. Germline-derived CDR1 and CDR2 are KGHSH and LQKENI. The CDR3 is 14 residues long. Trimming left V 0 bases short and J 0 bases short, with 6 bases between. The DNA for the CDR3 is TGTGCCAGCTCACCACCAACGGTCTCCTACGAGCAGTACTTC. It yields the protein CASSPPTVSYEQYF.

The J gene is TRBJ1-1, the V gene TRBV6-6; D unclear. Per germline, CDR1 MNHNY and CDR2 SVGAGI (reference sequence). The CDR3 spans 12 residues. Trimming pared 7 bases from V and 3 bases from J, leaving 9 bases between. CDR3 bases: TGTGCCAGCAAAGGTGGGGACACTGAAGCTTTCTTT. Amino acid sequence: CASKGGDTEAFF.

The chain has TRBV15 and TRBJ2-5, with D perhaps TRBD1 (5 bases). The CDR3 loop spans 16 amino acids. Germline values: CDR1 LNHNV, CDR2 YYDKDF (reference sequence). V shed 0 bases and J shed 5 bases, with 16 bases lying between them. CDR3 nucleotides: TGTGCCACCAGCAGAGATTTGGTAGGGGCCGGGGAGACCCAGTACTTC. It codes for CATSRDLVGAGETQYF.

The V and J genes are TRBV19 and TRBJ1-1; maybe TRBD1 (5 bases). Germline CDR1 and CDR2: LNHDA and SQIVND (reference sequence). Trimming pared 7 bases from V and 4 bases from J, leaving 10 bases between. The CDR3 is 12 residues long. Here the CDR3 reads CASMEGLTEAFF. CDR3 nucleotide sequence: TGTGCCAGTATGGAGGGACTCACTGAAGCTTTCTTT.

V and J are TRBV10-1 and TRBJ2-1; 12 bases agree with TRBD2. Germline V gives CDR1 WNHNN, CDR2 SYGVQD (reference sequence). The CDR3 sequence is 16 residues long. V trimming: 5 bases; J trimming: 3 bases; junction bases outside the gene matches: 5. The CDR3 reads CASSPTSGRGYNEQFF. In DNA form, the CDR3 reads TGCGCCAGCAGTCCGACTAGCGGGAGAGGCTACAATGAGCAGTTCTTC.

V gene TRBV5-8 combines with J gene TRBJ2-1; D gene ambiguous. V was cut by 6 bases and J by 0 bases, with 13 bases left in between. Per the germline V gene, CDR1 is SGHTS and CDR2 is YDEGEE. The CDR3 has 15 amino acids. The CDR3 loop reads CASIRASFSYNEQFF. CDR3 coding DNA: TGTGCCAGCATCCGGGCTTCCTTCTCCTACAATGAGCAGTTCTTC. Based on the CDR3 plus reference TRBV5-8 and TRBJ2-1, the full variable domain is EAGVTQSPTHLIKTRGQQATLRCSPISGHTSVYWYQQALGLGLQFLLWYDEGEERNRGNFPPRFSGRQFPNYSSELNVNALELEDSALYLCASIRASFSYNEQFFGPGTRLTVL.

The chain links TRBV11-2 to TRBJ2-5; the match to TRBD2 covers 8 bases. Germline assignment: CDR1 SGHAT and CDR2 FQNNGV. The junction had 10 bases not matched to a gene; V was cut back by 7 bases and J by 3 bases. The CDR3 runs to 15 residues. DNA for the CDR3: TGTGCCAGCACCCGAGGGGGTAGCGGGAAAGAGACCCAGTACTTC. This codes for CASTRGGSGKETQYF.

This chain joins TRBV7-7 and TRBJ2-2, with no clear D. Germline V gene sequence: CDR1 SSHAT, CDR2 FNYEAQ (reference sequence). V gave up 8 bases and J gave up 5 bases, with 6 bases separating them. CDR3 length: 11 amino acids. DNA for the CDR3: TGTGCCAGCGCGTCGACCGGGGAGCTGTTTTTT. Translating it yields CASASTGELFF.

The chain joins TRBV7-6 to TRBJ2-7; maybe TRBD1 (6 bases). Trimming stripped 1 base from V and 0 bases from J, with 13 bases between. Germline V gene sequence: CDR1 SGHVS, CDR2 FNYEAQ. The CDR3 runs 16 residues. The CDR3 region has the DNA TGTGCCAGCAGCTTAGTTGCAGGGGCAAACTCCTACGAGCAGTACTTC. This codes for CASSLVAGANSYEQYF.

This chain joins TRBV6-5 and TRBJ2-7; D is ambiguous. V was pared by 6 bases and J by 3 bases, with 15 bases between. Germline CDR1 MNHEY, CDR2 SVGAGI. CDR3 size: 14 residues. For the CDR3, the DNA is TGTGCCAGCAGCCAAACACACGTTTTCTACGAGCAGTACTTC. It is translated as CASSQTHVFYEQYF.

The chain joins TRBV7-9 to TRBJ2-7, with D hard to call. Trimming stripped 5 bases from V and 4 bases from J, with 6 bases between. Germline values: CDR1 SEHNR, CDR2 FQNEAQ (reference sequence). This CDR3 has 11 amino acids. CDR3 in DNA: TGTGCCAGCAGCCCACAGTACGAGCAGTACTTC. Residues: CASSPQYEQYF.

The chain has TRBV5-8 and TRBJ1-1; 10 bases agree with TRBD1. Losses at the gene ends were 7 bases for V and 1 base for J; bases not matched to a gene: 10. Germline assignment: CDR1 SGHTS and CDR2 YDEGEE. The CDR3 is 16 amino acids. CDR3 loop: CASSPGQGTTNTEAFF. For the CDR3, the DNA is TGTGCCAGCTCCCCGGGACAGGGGACTACGAACACTGAAGCTTTCTTT.

The chain combines TRBV19 with TRBJ2-7, with D unresolved. This CDR3 is built from 10 residues. Deletions cut 7 bases from V and 5 bases from J, with 6 bases between. Germline-derived CDR1 and CDR2 are LNHDA and SQIVND (reference sequence). CDR3 residues: CASIRDEQYF. CDR3 DNA sequence: TGTGCCAGTATCCGCGACGAGCAGTACTTC.

The V gene is TRBV5-8, the J gene TRBJ1-2; no definite D call. CDR1 is SGHTS, CDR2 YDEGEE, per germline. The CDR3 consists of 11 residues. The V and J ends lost 2 bases and 4 bases respectively, with 3 bases between them. The CDR3 sequence: CASSLGYGYTF. The CDR3 DNA reads as TGTGCCAGCAGCTTAGGCTATGGCTACACCTTC.

This clone occurred once. The V gene is TRBV5-1, the J gene TRBJ1-1; no clear D. The CDR3 spans 13 residues. The germline CDR1 and CDR2 sequences are SGHRS and YFSETQ. V lost 0 bases and J 1 base, leaving 4 bases between the germline ends. DNA for the CDR3: TGCGCCAGCAGCTTGGTTAGGAACACTGAAGCTTTCTTT. Translating gives CASSLVRNTEAFF.

The rearrangement joins TRBV2 to TRBJ1-2, with 7 bases identical to TRBD1. Germline V lookup: CDR1 SNHLY, CDR2 FYNNEI. This CDR3 contains 14 residues. The V gene end was trimmed by 1 base and the J gene end by 4 bases; junction bases not matched to a gene: 3. The DNA of the CDR3 is TGTGCCAGCAGTGAAGGACAGGGCTCCTATGGCTACACCTTC. It yields the protein CASSEGQGSYGYTF. Filled out from reference TRBV2 and TRBJ1-2, the complete variable domain reads EPEVTQTPSHQVTQMGQEVILRCVPISNHLYFYWYRQILGQKVEFLVSFYNNEISEKSEIFDDQFSVERPDGSNFTLKIRSTKLEDSAMYFCASSEGQGSYGYTFGSGTRLTVV.

This clone was counted a few times. The chain joins TRBV5-5 to TRBJ2-7; tentative D call: TRBD2 (5 bases). The germline V gene encodes CDR1 SGHKS and CDR2 YYEKEE (reference sequence). The CDR3 spans 15 residues. V was clipped by 3 bases and J by 3 bases, with 16 bases between them. The CDR3 DNA reads as TGTGCCAGCAGCTCCCCGGGATCCTTGGGCTACGAGCAGTACTTC. This encodes CASSSPGSLGYEQYF.

V gene TRBV6-5 combines with J gene TRBJ2-7; 8 positions agree with TRBD2. CDR1 MNHEY and CDR2 SVGAGI come from the germline V gene. V gave up 4 bases and J gave up 3 bases; unmatched junction bases: 11. The CDR3 sequence is 16 residues long. The DNA of the CDR3 is TGTGCCAGCAGTTCCCTTCCGGGACTAGACTTCTACGAGCAGTACTTC. This gives the protein CASSSLPGLDFYEQYF.

V usage is TRBV4-1 and J usage is TRBJ2-7; 10 nucleotides agree with TRBD2. Looked up from germline, CDR1 is MGHRA and CDR2 is YSYEKL. The CDR3 covers 15 residues. Germline trimming cut 1 base from V and 5 bases from J; bases unmatched to any gene: 5. CDR3 region: CASSQVLAGAHEQYF. DNA for the CDR3: TGCGCCAGCAGCCAAGTCCTAGCGGGAGCCCACGAGCAGTACTTC.

The chain carries TRBV4-1 and TRBJ1-6, with TRBD1 as a possible D gene (6 bases). The CDR3 extends over 14 amino acids. Between the trimmed V and J ends, which lost 4 bases and 8 bases, there was a span of 12 bases. Germline-derived CDR1 and CDR2 are MGHRA and YSYEKL. CDR3 DNA: TGCGCCAGCAGCCCCCAGGGGATTGATTCACCCCTCCACTTT. It translates to CASSPQGIDSPLHF.

V is TRBV9 and J is TRBJ2-5; 8 nucleotides match TRBD1. The germline V gene encodes CDR1 SGDLS and CDR2 YYNGEE. The CDR3 contains 15 residues. The trim removed 3 bases at V and 5 bases at J, leaving 9 bases unmatched. This CDR3 reads CASSANTGQAETQYF. The CDR3 nucleotides are TGTGCCAGCAGCGCGAATACGGGACAGGCGGAGACCCAGTACTTC.

This clone was counted a few times. The genes are TRBV5-1 and TRBJ1-1; the D gene is possibly TRBD1 (5 bases). V was cut by 5 bases and J by 2 bases, with 13 bases left in between. Germline assignment: CDR1 SGHRS and CDR2 YFSETQ. The CDR3 consists of 14 residues. The CDR3 DNA follows: TGCGCCAGCAGACTGGATTGGGGCAACACTGAAGCTTTCTTT. Translated, it gives CASRLDWGNTEAFF.

The chain carries TRBV2 and TRBJ1-5; the D gene is possibly TRBD1 (6 bases). CDR3 length equals 17 residues. V was pared by 6 bases and J by 2 bases, with 20 bases between. Germline V gene lookup returns CDR1 SNHLY and CDR2 FYNNEI. The CDR3 region has the DNA TGTGCCAGCAGACTCTCGGCGGGGGCCCCGGGCAATCAGCCCCAGCATTTT. It yields the protein CASRLSAGAPGNQPQHF.

The rearrangement uses TRBV21-1 and TRBJ1-2. TRBV21-1 is a pseudogene segment. The CDR3 is 15 residues long. The CDR3 DNA reads as TGTGCCAGCAGCCGTCGAAAGGCTCTGAACTATGGCTACACCTTC. Translating it yields CASSRRKALNYGYTF.

The chain recombines TRBV13 with TRBJ1-2, with D possibly TRBD1 on 6 matching bases. Germline V gene data show CDR1 as PRHDT and CDR2 as FYEKMQ (reference sequence). Deletions cut 5 bases from V and 2 bases from J, with 18 bases between. The CDR3 length is 16 residues. The CDR3 loop is CASSVRGGRDNYGYTF. In DNA form, the CDR3 reads TGTGCCAGCAGCGTTAGGGGGGGACGGGACAACTATGGCTACACCTTC.

This rearrangement joins TRBV5-1 to TRBJ1-4; the D gene is possibly TRBD1 (5 bases). The CDR3 runs 14 residues. Germline-derived CDR1 and CDR2 are SGHRS and YFSETQ. V was trimmed by 2 bases and J by 3 bases, leaving 8 bases between them. CDR3 nucleotide sequence: TGCGCCAGCAGCTTTCAGGGTTCTAATGAAAAACTGTTTTTT. Protein sequence: CASSFQGSNEKLFF.

The V call is TRBV6-5, the J call TRBJ1-2, with TRBD1 matching over 8 bases. With V trimmed by 5 bases and J by 4 bases, 9 bases remained unmatched. The germline CDR1 and CDR2 sequences are MNHEY and SVGAGI. The length of the CDR3 is 15 residues. As DNA, the CDR3 is TGTGCCAGCAGTCTGGGACAGGCGAACGTCTATGGCTACACCTTC. This gives the protein CASSLGQANVYGYTF.

The gene calls are TRBV5-1 and TRBJ1-1; D may be TRBD1 (6 bases). The CDR3 totals 14 residues. V lost 6 bases and J 2 bases, leaving 14 bases between the germline ends. CDR1 and CDR2 from the germline V gene are SGHRS and YFSETQ. The CDR3 here is CASNIGQTNTEAFF. The CDR3 region has the DNA TGCGCCAGCAACATCGGACAGACTAACACTGAAGCTTTCTTT.

The chain is built from TRBV5-4 and TRBJ2-3, with a weak D call TRBD1 (5 bases). The V end lost 4 bases, the J end lost 5 bases, and 23 bases lay between the germline ends. The CDR3 spans 17 residues. Germline CDR1 SGHNT, CDR2 YYREEE (reference sequence). CDR3 sequence (DNA): TGTGCCAGCAGCCCCGGTGGTTCGCAGATCCAGGGAGATACGCAGTATTTT. It codes for CASSPGGSQIQGDTQYF.